The T cell receptor beta chain under discussion was sequenced for a study of blood T cells in healthy people across ages (dated by TCRdb to between 2014 and 2016). General notes on the study: Template switching captured roughly one uniquely barcoded TCR beta cDNA molecule per two T cells in model experiments. To avoid experimental bias, donors of different ages were spread randomly across the sequencing lanes. The donors were split into four age groups: young (average approximately 16 years), middle-aged (about 40), aged (roughly 68) and long-lived (over 75). Using deep sequencing normalized with unique cDNA molecular identifiers, the study measured how TCR beta repertoire diversity changes with age. The study analyzed two additional independent replicas of 1 million unique cDNA reads from the same blood draw for two donors, one aged 18 to 30 and one aged 80 or older.

The research as a whole found: Total diversity estimates from one million sequenced T cells were considered lower bounds and underestimates. There was a strong correlation between observed TCR beta diversity and the percentage of naive T cells measured by flow cytometry. Bulk unsorted PBMC profiling prevented conclusive comparison of naive and antigen-experienced compartments. Compared with the aged group, the long-lived group had more naive CD4+ T cells, fewer expanded clones and increased TCR diversity, a pattern suggesting age selection. As age increased, observed TCR beta diversity per million T cells dropped in a roughly linear way, and a significant reduction was already evident by age about 40. The CMV infection status of donors was not known, potentially confounding age-related changes in expanded clonotypes.

In regard to this clonotype: It lacks a known antigen. Per-base qualities were not stored, and no clone one base away is much larger.

Library creation used 5' RACE. The listed sequencing device is Illumina HiSeq 2500. A second roughly 7 to 11 cycle PCR used a sample-barcoded 5' primer and a J-beta primer mix. A unique molecular identifier was introduced onto each TCR beta cDNA molecule by a template-switch 5' adaptor carrying 12 random nucleotides. At least 3 million CDR3-containing paired-end reads were obtained from each sample. All of the RNA was converted into first-strand cDNA using the Mint cDNA synthesis kit, with a TRBC-specific oligonucleotide serving as the primer. After uracil-DNA glycosylase treatment, a first 18-cycle PCR used universal primers M1SS and BC2_uni_R on all cDNA. Regarding the original processing steps: Normalization of each sample was performed by random selection of 1 million high-quality reads, each carrying a distinct molecular identifier. Instead of being binned into consensus sequences, reads with shared molecular identifiers were discarded. MiTCR, run with a Q25 quality threshold and the strictest error-elimination algorithm, handled CDR3 identification, clonotype clustering and error correction. A nonparametric unseen species model using Euler transformation provided a lower-bound estimate of total TCR beta diversity. In-frame beta chains were kept once TCRdb had trimmed the public reads at Q25 with fastp and called clones with MiXCR. One record per CDR3 amino acid sequence lists the most common genes and DNA. These V and J calls rely on TCRdb rather than the paper's analysis. Across this sample there are about 1,600,000 distinct CDR3 sequences, with roughly 45% seen only once. 7% to 9.5% of the sample is in the top ten clones.

Systemically healthy Caucasian individuals from Russia, around 38 in total and aged about 6 to 95 years, were included as donors. Each donor gave ten milliliters of peripheral blood, drawn into EDTA-treated Vacutainer tubes. PBMCs were isolated by Ficoll-Paque density-gradient centrifugation, with at least 6 million obtained per sample. Total RNA, at least 6 micrograms per sample, was extracted from PBMCs with Trizol reagent. For every donor, flow cytometry on a PBMC aliquot measured the percentage of naive CD45RAhigh/CD27high T cells. The junction carries 16 bases between V and J, which are trimmed by 3 bases and 7 bases respectively. The germline V gene (reference sequence) specifies DFQATT as CDR1 and SNEGSKA as CDR2. The CDR3 holds 13 amino acids from the cysteine to the phenylalanine. Only the CDR3 region is kept as DNA, spanning 39 bases read in frame from base 1.

The sequence joins TRBV20-1 to TRBJ2-7, with the D gene uncertain. The clonotype was recovered from a woman between 18 and 30 years old in good health. The material sequenced was blood. The CDR3 protein is CSARASAYNEQYF. Here is the DNA: TGCAGTGCTAGGGCGAGCGCCTACAATGAGCAGTACTTC.